The T cell receptor (beta chain) described here comes from a study of cytomegalovirus exposure and HLA in healthy donors. Whole-study results and caveats: The number of N-insertions in an Asian-associated ancestry cluster was reportedly below the roughly 700-donor mean in a later analysis.

The PCR made use of 60 Vbeta and 13 Jbeta primers. TCRdb's table, derived via immunoSEQ multiplex PCR, lists solely in-frame clones and lacks some. In the table there are approximately 90,000 clones, around four fifths of which are singletons. About this clone itself: The target antigen is unknown.

Germline values: CDR1 SSHAT, CDR2 FNYEAQ (reference sequence). The CDR3 consists of 15 residues. Material for sequencing was PBMCs. The origin of this receptor is a male donor in good health and CMV-seronegative. The chain couples TRBV7-7 to TRBJ2-5; maybe TRBD1 (5 bases). The J call may be incorrect, as the DNA end agrees better with TRBJ2-7. The CDR3 nucleotides are TGTGCCAGCAGCTGCCTTGAGACAGCGTTCTTCGAGCAGTACTTC. Its translation: CASSCLETAFFEQYF.